A single sample gave rise to the 17 T cell receptor beta chains below, sequenced in a study of blood T cell repertoires in COVID-19. Profiled with immunoSEQ multiplex PCR; TCRdb holds only in-frame clones, not every one. Of about 190,000 clones in the sample, roughly 80% are singletons; the top ten hold roughly 6.7%. Sequenced sample: peripheral blood. These TCRs come from a man in his sixties with acute or convalescent COVID-19.

The gene calls are TRBV6-2 or TRBV6-3 and TRBJ1-5, with TRBD1 matching 7 bases. The V segment lost 6 bases and the J segment 6 bases; nucleotides outside the gene matches: 11. The CDR3 loop spans 15 amino acids. The germline CDR1 and CDR2 sequences are MNHEY and SVGEGT. CDR3 loop: CASSQRQGRSQPQHF. The DNA for the CDR3 is TGTGCCAGCAGCCAAAGACAGGGACGGAGTCAGCCCCAGCATTTT.

This chain connects TRBV7-9 to TRBJ1-2; a possible D gene is TRBD1 (6 bases). The CDR3 totals 13 residues. CDR1 and CDR2 from the germline V gene are SEHNR and FQNEAQ (reference sequence). V gave up 5 bases and J gave up 2 bases, with 9 bases separating them. CDR3 sequence (DNA): TGTGCCAGCAGCAATACAGGGAACTATGGCTACACCTTC. Its translation is CASSNTGNYGYTF.

This chain joins TRBV6-4 and TRBJ2-3, with TRBD2 matching over 7 bases. The CDR3 is made up of 14 amino acids. The V segment lost 3 bases and the J segment 2 bases; nucleotides outside the gene matches: 2. Germline V gene lookup returns CDR1 MRHNA and CDR2 SNTAGT. Here the CDR3 DNA reads TGTGCCAGCAGTGAAGGGAGGGACACAGATACGCAGTATTTT. It codes for CASSEGRDTDTQYF.

The rearrangement links TRBV12-5 to TRBJ2-1; the D is unclear. The V end lost 2 bases, the J end lost 8 bases, and 7 bases lay between the germline ends. The germline V gene has CDR1 LGHNT and CDR2 FRNRAP. This CDR3 is 12 amino acids long. The CDR3 region is CASGLPTDEQFF. CDR3 sequence (DNA): TGTGCTAGTGGTTTGCCTACCGATGAGCAGTTCTTC. Using reference TRBV12-5 and TRBJ2-1 for the parts outside the CDR3, the full variable domain is DARVTQTPRHKVTEMGQEVTMRCQPILGHNTVFWYRQTMMQGLELLAYFRNRAPLDDSGMPKDRFSAEMPDATLATLKIQPSEPRDSAVYFCASGLPTDEQFFGPGTRLTVL.

J is TRBJ1-5 and V is TRBV4-1; 7 bases align to TRBD1. This CDR3 has 14 amino acids. Unmatched junction bases numbered 8, after V lost 6 bases and J lost 6 bases. CDR1 and CDR2 (germline): MGHRA, YSYEKL. The CDR3 loop reads CASRQQGYGQPQHF. For the CDR3, the DNA is TGCGCCAGCAGACAACAGGGGTACGGTCAGCCCCAGCATTTT.

The chain links TRBV21-1 to TRBJ1-5; no DNA check was done on the table's D call, TRBD1. TRBV21-1 is recorded as a pseudogene. The CDR3 extends over 16 amino acids. In DNA form, the CDR3 reads TGTGCCAGCACCCTGACAGGGTATCCCATTATAAAGACCCAGCATTTT. Its translation is CASTLTGYPIIKTQHF.

This sequence joins TRBV7-8 and TRBJ2-5, with D possibly being TRBD1 (6 bases). Germline loops: CDR1 SGHVS, CDR2 FQNEAQ. V lost 5 bases and J 4 bases, leaving 17 bases between the germline ends. The CDR3 is 15 amino acids. CDR3 region: CASSQNTGNGETQYF. CDR3 coding DNA: TGTGCCAGCAGCCAGAACACAGGGAATGGAGAGACCCAGTACTTC.

The genes are TRBV11-2 and TRBJ2-5, with TRBD1 matching over 9 bases. Per the germline V gene, CDR1 is SGHAT and CDR2 is FQNNGV. The CDR3 length is 15 residues. Unmatched junction bases numbered 6, after V lost 6 bases and J lost 1 base. The CDR3, as DNA: TGTGCCAGCAGAACCGGGACAGGGTCCCAAGAGACCCAGTACTTC. As protein: CASRTGTGSQETQYF. The whole variable domain, filled in from reference TRBV11-2 and TRBJ2-5, reads EAGVAQSPRYKIIEKRQSVAFWCNPISGHATLYWYQQILGQGPKLLIQFQNNGVVDDSQLPKDRFSAERLKGVDSTLKIQPAKLEDSAVYLCASRTGTGSQETQYFGPGTRLLVL.

Regarding this clone: Sequence at one end of the junction differs from germline and may be a read error. The chain combines TRBV12-3 or TRBV12-4 with TRBJ2-1; 8 bases align to TRBD2. CDR3 size: 13 residues. The CDR3 protein is CASRLAGTDTKFF. The DNA of the CDR3 is TGTGCCAGCAGGTTAGCGGGGACTGATACAAAGTTCTTC.

The chain recombines TRBV7-3 with TRBJ1-5, with D uncertain. The CDR3 sequence is 16 residues long. The germline V gene has CDR1 SGHTA and CDR2 FQGTGA. V was trimmed by 3 bases and J by 2 bases, leaving 14 bases between them. The CDR3 DNA reads TGTGCCAGCAGCTTGCCCGGATCAGAGGGCAATCAGCCCCAGCATTTT. It is translated as CASSLPGSEGNQPQHF. The full variable domain, with the rest looked up from reference TRBV7-3 and TRBJ1-5, is GAGVSQTPSNKVTEKGKYVELRCDPISGHTALYWYRQSLGQGPEFLIYFQGTGAADDSGLPNDRFFAVRPEGSVSTLKIQRTERGDSAVYLCASSLPGSEGNQPQHFGDGTRLSIL.

This clone appeared a few times. The chain couples TRBV27 to TRBJ1-2; D may be TRBD1 (6 bases). This CDR3 is built from 14 residues. CDR1 is MNHEY and CDR2 is SMNVEV in the germline V gene (reference sequence). V was shortened by 2 bases and J by 4 bases, with 11 bases between the two germline ends. In nucleotides, the CDR3 is TGTGCCAGCAGTTTAAGTGGGGGCCGCTATGGCTACACCTTC. This gives the protein CASSLSGGRYGYTF.

This chain uses TRBV2 with TRBJ2-5, with a weak D call TRBD1 (6 bases). Germline V gene data show CDR1 as SNHLY and CDR2 as FYNNEI. V lost 9 bases and J 5 bases, leaving 22 bases between the germline ends. The length of the CDR3 is 15 residues. The CDR3 DNA follows: TGTGCCAGACAGGCCCCTTTCAGGGGTCATGAGACCCAGTACTTC. Its protein is CARQAPFRGHETQYF.

V is TRBV9 and J is TRBJ2-5; a possible D gene is TRBD1 (6 bases). The germline V gene encodes CDR1 SGDLS and CDR2 YYNGEE. Trimming pared 0 bases from V and 1 base from J, leaving 7 bases between. The CDR3 runs to 14 residues. CDR3 nucleotides: TGTGCCAGCAGCGTAGGAGGGGGCCAAGAGACCCAGTACTTC. This encodes CASSVGGGQETQYF.

The chain is built from TRBV15 and TRBJ2-7; possibly TRBD1 for D (5 bases). The CDR3 spans 15 residues. The V end was cut by 1 base, the J end by 5 bases, with 15 bases between. Germline CDR1 is LNHNV and CDR2 is YYDKDF (reference sequence). The CDR3 bases are TGTGCCACCAGCAGAGCCCCCAGGGTTACGAACGAGCAGTACTTC. Its translation is CATSRAPRVTNEQYF. The entire variable domain, with the rest obtained from reference TRBV15 and TRBJ2-7, is as follows: DAMVIQNPRYQVTQFGKPVTLSCSQTLNHNVMYWYQQKSSQAPKLLFHYYDKDFNNEADTPDNFQSRRPNTSFCFLDIRSPGLGDTAMYLCATSRAPRVTNEQYFGPGTRLTVT.

In its sample, this clone was seen once. V usage is TRBV7-9 and J usage is TRBJ1-2, with 10 bases lining up with TRBD1. CDR1 SEHNR and CDR2 FQNEAQ come from the germline V gene (reference sequence). V was pared by 4 bases and J by 3 bases, with 2 bases of the junction left unmatched. This CDR3 has 14 residues. The chain's CDR3 is CASSYGQGDYGYTF. In nucleotides, the CDR3 is TGTGCCAGCAGCTATGGACAGGGGGACTATGGCTACACCTTC.

This clone was counted only a few times. This chain joins TRBV7-2 and TRBJ1-6; no firm D call. Trimming removed 5 bases from V and 7 bases from J, with 9 bases in between. Germline V CDR1 and CDR2: SGHTA, FQGNSA. This CDR3 contains 13 residues. The CDR3 DNA reads as TGTGCCAGCAGCCGATCGGGGAATTCACCCCTCCACTTT. This gives the protein CASSRSGNSPLHF.

CDR3 sequence (DNA): TGTGCCAGCTCACCCTTTAGCGGGAAGGTAGAGACCCAGTACTTC. It specifies CASSPFSGKVETQYF. This chain connects TRBV18 to TRBJ2-5, with 8 bases fitting TRBD2. V shed 3 bases, J shed 4 bases, and the junction held 7 bases outside the gene matches. Germline values: CDR1 KGHSH, CDR2 LQKENI. The CDR3 runs to 15 residues.